This entry lists 5 T cell receptor beta chains sequenced from one sample in a study of shared clonotypes between healthy human individuals. Libraries were prepared by immunoSEQ multiplex PCR; TCRdb keeps only in-frame clonotypes and omits some of them. The repertoire holds 170,000 or so clones, over 50% seen once, with roughly 10% in the top ten. The sequenced material came from memory CD4+ T cells sorted from blood. Noted subset: CD45RA-negative fraction. Receptors were obtained from a young man in good health.

V and J are TRBV30 and TRBJ2-5; weak D call: TRBD1 (5 bases). V was clipped by 4 bases and J by 5 bases, with 11 bases between them. Germline V gene sequence: CDR1 GTSNPN, CDR2 SVGIG (reference sequence). This CDR3 is built from 12 residues. Written as DNA, the CDR3 is TGTGCCTGGACAGGGAATCTGGAGACCCAGTACTTC. It translates to CAWTGNLETQYF.

The chain carries TRBV21-1 and TRBJ2-1; the table calls TRBD2, which could not be checked here. TRBV21-1 is listed as a pseudogene. This CDR3 has 15 residues. CDR3: CASSKGTSGTDEQFF. The CDR3 region has the DNA TGTGCCAGCAGCAAAGGGACTAGCGGGACGGATGAGCAGTTCTTC.

The rearrangement links TRBV7-8 to TRBJ1-2, with D uncertain. CDR1 and CDR2 from the germline V gene are SGHVS and FQNEAQ. The CDR3 extends over 13 amino acids. The V end was cut by 5 bases, the J end by 3 bases, with 10 bases between. CDR3 protein: CASSDSGDYGYTF. The CDR3 DNA is TGTGCCAGCAGCGATTCTGGGGACTATGGCTACACCTTC.

In DNA form, the CDR3 reads TGTGCCAGCAGCTATGGAGGGCAGGGTGTCGGGGAGCTGTTTTTT. Amino acids: CASSYGGQGVGELFF. This chain links TRBV11-3 with TRBJ2-2; possibly TRBD2 for D (6 bases). The CDR3 totals 15 residues. The ends were cut back, 4 bases at V and 7 bases at J, with 16 bases in the middle. CDR1 and CDR2 from the germline V gene are SGHNT and YENEEA.

Here the CDR3 reads CASSYQGSGGNEQFF. The CDR3 bases are TGTGCCAGCAGCTACCAGGGGTCTGGAGGCAATGAGCAGTTCTTC. The chain combines TRBV7-9 with TRBJ2-1; possible D gene TRBD1, 6 bases. This CDR3 is built from 15 residues. V was cut by 4 bases and J by 6 bases, with 16 bases left in between. Germline values: CDR1 SEHNR, CDR2 FQNEAQ (reference sequence).